This is a list of T cell receptor beta chains from one sample in a study of OX40 agonist ivuxolimab in advanced cancers. The assay was immunoSEQ multiplex PCR, and TCRdb's table has in-frame clones only and misses some. Among 37,000 or so clones listed, 70% to 90% were seen once. This specimen consisted of CD4+ or CD8+ T cells sorted from blood, obtained in a trial of the OX40 agonist ivuxolimab. The receptor source for this set is an adult with an advanced solid tumor such as melanoma, head and neck, liver or kidney cancer. The CDR3 runs from the conserved cysteine through the conserved F or W. The D gene is left open where the match is weak. Part of the rows lack a size; the others show once, few, many or a class for expanded clones.

CDR3aa: CASSSAGVVGNTIYF; CDR3nt: TGTGCCAGCAGTTCGGCAGGGGTGGTTGGAAACACCATATATTTT; v_gene: TRBV9; len: 15; j_gene: TRBJ1-3; d_gene: NA; abundance: NA
CDR3aa: CASSYRQDEQFF; CDR3nt: TGTGCCAGCTCCTACAGGCAGGATGAGCAGTTCTTC; v_gene: TRBV18; len: 12; j_gene: TRBJ2-1; d_gene: NA; abundance: NA
CDR3aa: CASSSPVAGIVEQYF; CDR3nt: TGTGCCAGCAGTTCCCCCGTAGCGGGAATTGTGGAGCAGTACTTC; v_gene: TRBV6-6; len: 15; j_gene: TRBJ2-7; d_gene: TRBD2; abundance: few
CDR3aa: CASSVGTGGATKNIQYF; CDR3nt: TGTGCCAGCAGTGTCGGGACAGGGGGCGCAACCAAAAACATTCAGTACTTC; v_gene: TRBV27; len: 17; j_gene: TRBJ2-4; d_gene: TRBD1; abundance: many
CDR3aa: CASSLSQLNQPQHF; CDR3nt: TGTGCCAGCAGCTTAAGCCAGCTCAATCAGCCCCAGCATTTT; v_gene: TRBV13; len: 14; j_gene: TRBJ1-5; d_gene: NA; abundance: NA
CDR3aa: CSVRPLFTYGYTF; CDR3nt: TGCAGCGTGCGACCCTTGTTTACCTATGGCTACACCTTC; v_gene: TRBV29-1; len: 13; j_gene: TRBJ1-2; d_gene: NA; abundance: NA
CDR3aa: CASRVTGVLANYGYTF; CDR3nt: TGTGCCAGCAGAGTGACAGGCGTCCTAGCTAACTATGGCTACACCTTC; v_gene: TRBV2; len: 16; j_gene: TRBJ1-2; d_gene: NA; abundance: NA
CDR3aa: CASSPSGNYGYTF; CDR3nt: TGTGCCAGCAGTCCCTCTGGTAACTATGGCTACACCTTC; v_gene: TRBV27; len: 13; j_gene: TRBJ1-2; d_gene: NA; abundance: NA
CDR3aa: CASSLDMVGRAVTDTQYF; CDR3nt: TGTGCCAGCAGCTTAGATATGGTCGGGAGGGCCGTCACAGATACGCAGTATTTT; v_gene: TRBV11-3; len: 18; j_gene: TRBJ2-3; d_gene: TRBD2; abundance: NA
CDR3aa: CSAKGQLSGNTIYF; CDR3nt: TGCAGCGCCAAGGGGCAGCTTTCTGGAAACACCATATATTTT; v_gene: TRBV29-1; len: 14; j_gene: TRBJ1-3; d_gene: NA; abundance: NA
CDR3aa: CASSLHGRGPLHTHTQYF; CDR3nt: TGTGCCAGCAGCCTTCACGGGAGGGGCCCCCTACACACACATACGCAGTATTTT; v_gene: TRBV21-1; len: 18; j_gene: TRBJ2-3; d_gene: NA; abundance: NA
CDR3aa: CASSLSGTGGNEQFF; CDR3nt: TGTGCCAGCAGCTTGTCGGGGACAGGGGGCAATGAGCAGTTCTTC; v_gene: TRBV5-8; len: 15; j_gene: TRBJ2-1; d_gene: TRBD1; abundance: NA
CDR3aa: CASSPTRRTEAFF; CDR3nt: TGTGCCAGCAGCCCAACCCGGAGGACTGAAGCTTTCTTT; v_gene: TRBV7-9; len: 13; j_gene: TRBJ1-1; d_gene: NA; abundance: NA
CDR3aa: CASSSTEEAFF; CDR3nt: TGTGCCAGCAGCTCTACAGAGGAAGCTTTCTTT; v_gene: TRBV13; len: 11; j_gene: TRBJ1-1; d_gene: NA; abundance: few
CDR3aa: CASSFGFLLNEQFF; CDR3nt: TGTGCCAGCAGCTTCGGTTTCTTACTCAATGAGCAGTTCTTC; v_gene: TRBV7-2; len: 14; j_gene: TRBJ2-1; d_gene: NA; abundance: NA
CDR3aa: CASSQGLASGEKLFF; CDR3nt: TGCGCCAGCAGCCAAGGTTTGGCCAGTGGGGAAAAACTGTTTTTT; v_gene: TRBV4-3; len: 15; j_gene: TRBJ1-4; d_gene: NA; abundance: once
CDR3aa: CASSLAGTGNEQFF; CDR3nt: TGTGCCAGCAGCTTGGCCGGGACGGGCAATGAGCAGTTCTTC; v_gene: TRBV5-6; len: 14; j_gene: TRBJ2-1; d_gene: NA; abundance: NA
CDR3aa: CASSTTGYEQYF; CDR3nt: TGTGCCAGCAGCACCACGGGCTACGAGCAGTACTTC; v_gene: TRBV5-4; len: 12; j_gene: TRBJ2-7; d_gene: NA; abundance: NA
CDR3aa: CASSVARDGYGYTF; CDR3nt: TGTGCCAGCAGCGTAGCCAGGGATGGGTATGGCTACACCTTC; v_gene: TRBV9; len: 14; j_gene: TRBJ1-2; d_gene: NA; abundance: NA
CDR3aa: CASSYSYRSSNGYTF; CDR3nt: TGTGCCAGCAGTTACTCTTACAGGAGTAGCAATGGCTACACCTTC; v_gene: TRBV6-5; len: 15; j_gene: TRBJ1-2; d_gene: NA; abundance: NA
CDR3aa: CASSQDGGANNEQFF; CDR3nt: TGCGCCAGCAGCCAGGACGGGGGGGCAAACAATGAGCAGTTCTTC; v_gene: TRBV4-3; len: 15; j_gene: TRBJ2-1; d_gene: TRBD2; abundance: NA
CDR3aa: CASSYSEDHLYGYTF; CDR3nt: TGTGCCAGCAGTTACTCGGAGGATCACCTCTATGGCTACACCTTC; v_gene: TRBV6-5; len: 15; j_gene: TRBJ1-2; d_gene: NA; abundance: NA
CDR3aa: CASSLLGAKVAFF; CDR3nt: TGTGCCAGCAGCTTATTGGGGGCGAAGGTAGCTTTCTTT; v_gene: TRBV7-2; len: 13; j_gene: TRBJ1-1; d_gene: NA; abundance: NA
CDR3aa: CASSAGAGQQFF; CDR3nt: TGTGCCAGCAGCGCGGGGGCGGGGCAGCAGTTCTTC; v_gene: TRBV9; len: 12; j_gene: TRBJ2-1; d_gene: NA; abundance: once
CDR3aa: CASSDEGGGLNTIYF; CDR3nt: TGTGCCAGCAGTGACGAAGGGGGAGGGTTAAACACCATATATTTT; v_gene: TRBV6-1; len: 15; j_gene: TRBJ1-3; d_gene: NA; abundance: NA
CDR3aa: CASSGGGLAGGPKDEQFF; CDR3nt: TGTGCCAGCAGCGGCGGGGGACTAGCGGGAGGGCCGAAGGATGAGCAGTTCTTC; v_gene: TRBV9; len: 18; j_gene: TRBJ2-1; d_gene: TRBD2; abundance: NA
CDR3aa: CASSPGPRGYEQYF; CDR3nt: TGTGCCAGCAGCCCCGGTCCCAGGGGCTACGAGCAGTACTTC; v_gene: TRBV5-6; len: 14; j_gene: TRBJ2-7; d_gene: NA; abundance: NA
CDR3aa: CASSLGVWETQYF; CDR3nt: TGTGCCAGCAGCTTAGGAGTCTGGGAGACCCAGTACTTC; v_gene: TRBV7-6; len: 13; j_gene: TRBJ2-5; d_gene: NA; abundance: NA
CDR3aa: CASSSGQGGADTQYF; CDR3nt: TGTGCCAGCAGCTCCGGACAGGGAGGGGCAGATACGCAGTATTTT; v_gene: TRBV7-9; len: 15; j_gene: TRBJ2-3; d_gene: NA; abundance: NA
CDR3aa: CASSPKDRTGELFF; CDR3nt: TGCGCCAGCAGCCCAAAGGACAGAACCGGGGAGCTGTTTTTT; v_gene: TRBV4-3; len: 14; j_gene: TRBJ2-2; d_gene: NA; abundance: NA
CDR3aa: CASSFGTSGRAGELFF; CDR3nt: TGTGCCAGCAGCTTCGGGACTAGCGGGAGGGCCGGGGAGCTGTTTTTT; v_gene: TRBV5-6; len: 16; j_gene: TRBJ2-2; d_gene: TRBD2; abundance: NA
CDR3aa: CASSLAGGSLHEQYF; CDR3nt: TGTGCCAGCAGCTTGGCAGGGGGCTCCCTTCACGAGCAGTACTTC; v_gene: TRBV5-4; len: 15; j_gene: TRBJ2-7; d_gene: TRBD1; abundance: once
CDR3aa: CASGFQLQTPSYEQYF; CDR3nt: TGTGCTAGTGGTTTTCAATTACAGACACCCTCCTACGAGCAGTACTTC; v_gene: TRBV12-5; len: 16; j_gene: TRBJ2-7; d_gene: NA; abundance: NA
CDR3aa: CASSATGYTEAFF; CDR3nt: TGTGCCAGCAGTGCCACAGGGTACACTGAAGCTTTCTTT; v_gene: TRBV27; len: 13; j_gene: TRBJ1-1; d_gene: NA; abundance: NA
CDR3aa: CASSAPAKETQYF; CDR3nt: TGTGCCAGCAGCGCACCGGCCAAGGAGACCCAGTACTTC; v_gene: TRBV9; len: 13; j_gene: TRBJ2-5; d_gene: NA; abundance: NA
CDR3aa: CASRPSYKPEGEKLFF; CDR3nt: TGTGCAAGTCGCCCGAGCTATAAGCCCGAAGGTGAAAAACTGTTTTTT; v_gene: TRBV12-2; len: 16; j_gene: TRBJ1-4; d_gene: NA; abundance: NA
CDR3aa: CASSLVGRSGEDNEQFF; CDR3nt: TGTGCCAGCAGCTTGGTCGGTCGTAGCGGGGAAGACAATGAGCAGTTCTTC; v_gene: TRBV7-3; len: 17; j_gene: TRBJ2-1; d_gene: TRBD2; abundance: NA
CDR3aa: CASSYLTDYQHF; CDR3nt: TGTGCCAGCAGTTACTTGACAGACTACCAGCATTTT; v_gene: TRBV6-5; len: 12; j_gene: TRBJ1-5; d_gene: NA; abundance: NA